A selection of T cell receptor beta chains follows, all from one sample in a study of shared clonotypes between healthy human individuals. Assay: immunoSEQ multiplex PCR; the TCRdb copy retains only in-frame clones and omits some. The sample yields around 1.9 million clones, 85% to 95% seen once. Sequenced sample: naive CD8+ T cells from PBMCs. The receptors come from a man younger than 30 in good health. Some clones in this sample may be carry-over from other donors' samples. Each CDR3 is given with its conserved first and last residue. The order of the fields is CDR3 protein, J gene, V gene.

CDR3aa: CASSPGTSGAPYNEQFF
j_gene: TRBJ2-1
v_gene: TRBV7-9

CDR3aa: CASSPNTVRNPYEQYF
j_gene: TRBJ2-7
v_gene: TRBV18

CDR3aa: CASSVADTYEQYF
j_gene: TRBJ2-7
v_gene: TRBV9

CDR3aa: CASSFNSLNTEAFF
j_gene: TRBJ1-1
v_gene: TRBV7-9

CDR3aa: CAISEGTGAYNEQFF
j_gene: TRBJ2-1
v_gene: TRBV10-3

CDR3aa: CSVPDGDGDGYTF
j_gene: TRBJ1-2
v_gene: TRBV29-1

CDR3aa: CASSLSGRRFEQYF
j_gene: TRBJ2-7
v_gene: TRBV28

CDR3aa: CASSATGSGELFF
j_gene: TRBJ2-2
v_gene: TRBV9

CDR3aa: CASSLAGQGWYEQYF
j_gene: TRBJ2-7
v_gene: TRBV5-1

CDR3aa: CASRVGSTDTQYF
j_gene: TRBJ2-3
v_gene: TRBV27

CDR3aa: CAWSVMDLWGTLNTEAFF
j_gene: TRBJ1-1
v_gene: TRBV30

CDR3aa: CSVGQGFYGYTF
j_gene: TRBJ1-2
v_gene: TRBV29-1

CDR3aa: CASSRGRERINEQFF
j_gene: TRBJ2-1
v_gene: TRBV28

CDR3aa: CASDKREKHNEQFF
j_gene: TRBJ2-1
v_gene: TRBV28